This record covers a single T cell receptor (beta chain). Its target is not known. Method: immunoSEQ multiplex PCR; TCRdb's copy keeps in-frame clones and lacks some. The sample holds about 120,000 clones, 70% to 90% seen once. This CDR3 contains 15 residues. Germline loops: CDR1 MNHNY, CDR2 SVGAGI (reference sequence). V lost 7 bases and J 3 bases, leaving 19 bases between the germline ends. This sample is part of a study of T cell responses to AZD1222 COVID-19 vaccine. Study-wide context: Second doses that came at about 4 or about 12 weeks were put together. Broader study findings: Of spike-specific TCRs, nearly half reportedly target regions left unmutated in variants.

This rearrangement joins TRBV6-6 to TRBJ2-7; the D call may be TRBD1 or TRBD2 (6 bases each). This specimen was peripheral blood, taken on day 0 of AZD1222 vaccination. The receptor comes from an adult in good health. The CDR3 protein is CASTDPAGDFYEQYF. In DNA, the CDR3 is TGTGCCAGCACCGATCCGGCAGGGGACTTCTACGAGCAGTACTTC.